These 13 T cell receptor beta chains were all obtained from the same sample, sequenced in a study of tumor and adjacent non-tumor tissue in lung cancer. A modified ARM-PCR protocol with three rounds of nested PCR amplified TCRbeta. TCRdb redid the calling of the multiplex PCR reads with MiXCR, one entry per CDR3 protein. The repertoire holds tens of thousands of distinct CDR3 sequences, with more than 55% as singletons. This sample's RNA came from whole unsorted tissue. Distant lung tissue was collected more than 3 cm away from the tumor edge. The sample comprised distant non-tumor lung tissue. These receptors came from a man in his 70s with non-small cell lung cancer.

As for this clonotype: At one end the junction does not follow the germline gene, possibly because of a read error. The V and J genes are TRBV6-1 and TRBJ2-2; D possibly corresponds to TRBD1 (6 bases). In germline, CDR1 is MNHNS, CDR2 SASEGT. CDR3 length equals 16 residues. This CDR3 reads CTSSDSQGSHTGKLFF. As DNA, the CDR3 is TGTACCAGCAGTGATTCACAGGGTTCGCACACCGGGAAGCTGTTTTTT.

With respect to this clonotype: The CDR3 carries no conserved terminal phenylalanine or tryptophan, so it likely arises from a read error. It is unclear where the CDR3 begins or ends on the DNA, so no DNA is shown, and the CDR3 is as TCRdb lists it. The chain is built from TRBV5-5 and TRBJ1-5; TRBD1, the table's D call, lacks a check against the DNA. The CDR3 length is 15 residues, termini included. Per germline, CDR1 SGHKS and CDR2 YYEKEE (reference sequence). CDR3 sequence reads: CASSWGQESNQPHHS.

This clonotype was counted many times. The V gene is TRBV14, the J gene TRBJ2-7; D is unclear. Per germline, CDR1 SGHDN and CDR2 FVKESK. The CDR3 runs 15 residues. The V gene lost 0 bases and the J gene lost 0 bases, with 9 bases spanning the gap. CDR3 DNA: TGTGCCAGCAGCCAAGAGTCGGCCCCCTCCTACGAGCAGTACTTC. Translating it yields CASSQESAPSYEQYF.

The chain is built from TRBV10-3 and TRBJ2-3, with 8 nucleotides matching TRBD2. The junction had 10 bases not matched to a gene; V was cut back by 9 bases and J by 5 bases. Germline V gene lookup returns CDR1 ENHRY and CDR2 SYGVKD. The CDR3 has 14 amino acids. In nucleotides, the CDR3 is TGTGCCATAAGTCGGGGGGGCCTCATAGATACGCAGTATTTT. Its translation is CAISRGGLIDTQYF.

About this clonotype itself: A much larger clone lies a single base off, so this may be a read error. This chain connects TRBV14 to TRBJ2-7, with 8 bases that match TRBD1. The germline gives CDR1 SGHDN, CDR2 FVKESK. The CDR3 sequence is 15 residues long. The CDR3: CVSSQRTGLSSEQYF. For the CDR3, the DNA is TGTGTCAGCAGCCAACGGACAGGGTTGTCGTCTGAGCAGTACTTC. The full variable domain, its missing parts supplied by reference TRBV14 and TRBJ2-7, is EAGVTQFPSHSVIEKGQTVTLRCDPISGHDNLYWYRRVMGKEIKFLLHFVKESKQDESGMPNNRFLAERTGGTYSTLKVQPAELEDSGVYFCVSSQRTGLSSEQYFGPGTRLTVT.

A remark on this clonotype: At one of its ends the junction is not consistent with the germline gene, which may arise from a read error. The rearrangement uses TRBV15 and TRBJ1-2; 9 nucleotides align to TRBD1. The CDR3 runs to 15 residues. The germline V gene encodes CDR1 LNHNV and CDR2 YYDKDF (reference sequence). The CDR3 DNA reads TGTGCCACCAGCAGAAAACAGGGGGCGGACTATTGCTACACCTTC. It encodes CATSRKQGADYCYTF.

Remarks on this clonotype: The junction shows a germline mismatch at one end, possibly a read error. The chain carries TRBV29-1 and TRBJ1-5; 9 bases align to TRBD1. Germline CDR1 SQVTM, CDR2 ANQGSEA. CDR3 length: 17 amino acids. The CDR3 DNA follows: TGCAGCGCAGGCATCGTGACAGGGGGTTCGAGCAATCAGTCCCAGCATTTT. Amino acid sequence: CSAGIVTGGSSNQSQHF. Combining the CDR3 with reference TRBV29-1 and TRBJ1-5 gives the whole variable domain SAVISQKPSRDICQRGTSLTIQCQVDSQVTMMFWYRQQPGQSLTLIATANQGSEATYESGFVIDKFPISRPNLTFSTLTVSNMSPEDSSIYLCSAGIVTGGSSNQSQHFGDGTRLSIL.

This clonotype came up a few times. The chain combines TRBV7-8 with TRBJ1-5; perhaps TRBD1 as D (5 bases). The CDR3 is 15 residues long. The V gene's germline CDR1 is SGHVS and CDR2 FQNEAQ. Trimming pared 4 bases from V and 4 bases from J, leaving 14 bases between. CDR3 residues: CASSSQSWGNQPQHF. In DNA, the CDR3 is TGTGCCAGCAGCTCTCAGTCGTGGGGGAATCAGCCCCAGCATTTT. The whole variable domain, remainder taken from reference TRBV7-8 and TRBJ1-5, is GAGVSQSPRYKVAKRGQDVALRCDPISGHVSLFWYQQALGQGPEFLTYFQNEAQLDKSGLPSDRFFAERPEGSVSTLKIQRTQQEDSAVYLCASSSQSWGNQPQHFGDGTRLSIL.

This clonotype was detected only a few times. The chain recombines TRBV28 with TRBJ2-5; tentative D call: TRBD1 (5 bases). Germline CDR1 and CDR2: MDHEN and SYDVKM. The CDR3 runs 12 residues. V was pared by 6 bases and J by 4 bases, with 9 bases between. This chain's CDR3 is CASSLRAETQYF. Here the CDR3 DNA reads TGTGCCAGCAGCCTCAGGGCAGAGACCCAGTACTTC.

This clonotype has a single count. The chain uses TRBV11-3 and TRBJ2-5; D unresolved. Germline V gives CDR1 SGHNT, CDR2 YENEEA. The length of the CDR3 is 9 residues. V was cut by 8 bases and J by 7 bases, with 5 bases left in between. The CDR3 protein is CASWGTQYF. The CDR3 coding sequence is TGTGCCAGCTGGGGGACCCAGTACTTC.

The chain couples TRBV11-1 to TRBJ2-7, with TRBD2 matching over 9 bases. From germline, CDR1 is SGHAT and CDR2 FQDESV (reference sequence). The CDR3 sequence is 16 residues long. The CDR3 loop reads CASILARLADSFEQYF. The CDR3 DNA reads TGTGCTAGTATCTTAGCGCGACTAGCGGACTCCTTTGAGCAGTACTTC. The full variable domain, with the rest looked up from reference TRBV11-1 and TRBJ2-7, is EAEVAQSPRYKITEKSQAVAFWCDPISGHATLYWYRQILGQGPELLVQFQDESVVDDSQLPKDRFSAERLKGVDSTLKIQPAELGDSAMYLCASILARLADSFEQYFGPGTRLTVT.

This clonotype is medium-sized in the sample. This chain connects TRBV29-1 to TRBJ2-2, with D perhaps TRBD2 (6 bases). Germline V gene sequence: CDR1 SQVTM, CDR2 ANQGSEA. V was pared by 6 bases and J by 2 bases, with 16 bases between. The CDR3 extends over 15 amino acids. As DNA, the CDR3 is TGCAGCGTCAACCCGGGACTTGAAAACACCGGGGAGCTGTTTTTT. It encodes CSVNPGLENTGELFF.

This clonotype was counted once. The conserved phenylalanine or tryptophan is not found at the CDR3 terminus, so this likely reflects a read error. This sequence joins TRBV5-4 and TRBJ2-1, with D possibly matching TRBD2 (5 bases). Trimming left V 4 bases short and J 4 bases short, with 18 bases between. The CDR3 runs to 16 residues. Looked up from germline, CDR1 is SGHNT and CDR2 is YYREEE (reference sequence). The CDR3 loop is CASSRASVEEYNEQFS. CDR3 sequence (DNA): TGTGCCAGCAGCAGGGCGAGCGTGGAGGAGTACAATGAGCAGTTCTCC.